Below are 31 T cell receptor beta chains sequenced from a single sample in a study of blood T cell repertoires in COVID-19. Method: immunoSEQ multiplex PCR; TCRdb's copy keeps in-frame clones and lacks some. Of some 200,000 clones listed, about 91% are singletons. The sample comprised PBMCs or T cells enriched from blood (not recorded which). All receptors come from a woman between 18 and 30 years old who had recovered from COVID-19.

V gene TRBV5-1 combines with J gene TRBJ2-7; D possibly corresponds to TRBD2 (5 bases). The V end was cut by 4 bases, the J end by 4 bases, with 12 bases between. CDR3 length equals 13 residues. Germline CDR1 reads SGHRS; CDR2 reads YFSETQ. DNA for the CDR3: TGCGCCAGCAGCCCCCCTGAGCGGTACGAGCAGTACTTC. Protein sequence: CASSPPERYEQYF.

This clone was recorded once. The rearrangement joins TRBV27 to TRBJ2-2; no clear D gene. Germline assignment: CDR1 MNHEY and CDR2 SMNVEV (reference sequence). The CDR3 contains 19 residues. The V gene lost 5 bases and the J gene lost 0 bases, with 22 bases spanning the gap. The CDR3 sequence is CASSPIRGRPTSNTGELFF. CDR3 nucleotide sequence: TGTGCCAGCAGTCCAATACGAGGCCGACCAACCTCGAACACCGGGGAGCTGTTTTTT.

The chain carries TRBV6-6 and TRBJ2-1, with 11 bases identical to TRBD2. J was trimmed by 8 bases and V by 6 bases; bases with no gene match: 12. Germline V gene data show CDR1 as MNHNY and CDR2 as SVGAGI (reference sequence). This CDR3 is 16 amino acids long. The CDR3 here is CASRTFGSGRAHEQFF. DNA for the CDR3: TGTGCCAGCAGGACTTTTGGTAGCGGGAGGGCCCATGAGCAGTTCTTC.

The rearrangement uses TRBV5-1 and TRBJ2-1; TRBD2 aligns across 16 bases. Germline values: CDR1 SGHRS, CDR2 YFSETQ. Germline trimming cut 2 bases from V and 6 bases from J; bases unmatched to any gene: 5. This CDR3 has 17 residues. The CDR3 nucleotides read TGCGCCAGCAGCTTACCGGGACTAGCGGGAGGGCCCAATGAGCAGTTCTTC. Translation gives CASSLPGLAGGPNEQFF. Combining the CDR3 with reference TRBV5-1 and TRBJ2-1 gives the whole variable domain KAGVTQTPRYLIKTRGQQVTLSCSPISGHRSVSWYQQTPGQGLQFLFEYFSETQRNKGNFPGRFSGRQFSNSRSEMNVSTLELGDSALYLCASSLPGLAGGPNEQFFGPGTRLTVL.

This clone has only a few counts. Written as DNA, the CDR3 is TGTGCCAGCAGCCAAGATCCGACAGGGGCTGGAGGCTACACCTTC. Protein: CASSQDPTGAGGYTF. The chain combines TRBV3-1 (or the pseudogene TRBV3-2) with TRBJ1-2; 8 bases map to TRBD1. The length of the CDR3 is 15 residues. The trim removed 0 bases at V and 8 bases at J, leaving 8 bases unmatched. Looked up from germline, CDR1 is LGHDT and CDR2 is YNNKEL (reference sequence).

The chain uses TRBV30 and TRBJ1-1; weak D call: TRBD1 (6 bases). Trimming removed 7 bases at V and 6 bases at J, with 15 bases between. The CDR3 is made up of 12 amino acids. CDR1 is GTSNPN, CDR2 SVGIG, per germline (reference sequence). The CDR3 spells CAFRGGLAEAFF. The CDR3 DNA sequence: TGTGCCTTTCGGGGGGGCTTGGCTGAAGCTTTCTTT.

Concerning this clone: At the DNA level, this CDR3 is encoded by other sequences in the same sample as well. The V call is TRBV7-9, the J call TRBJ2-7; 10 bases match TRBD2. V dropped 3 bases and J dropped 3; count of bases not matched to a gene: 5. CDR3 length: 15 residues. The germline gives CDR1 SEHNR, CDR2 FQNEAQ (reference sequence). CDR3 DNA sequence: TGTGCCAGCAGCTTGGTGCCTAGCGGGAGCTACGAGCAGTACTTC. It is translated as CASSLVPSGSYEQYF.

The rearrangement uses TRBV5-1 and TRBJ2-3; 11 bases are a match to TRBD1. The V gene end was trimmed by 4 bases and the J gene end by 2 bases; junction bases not matched to a gene: 3. The CDR3 spans 15 residues. The germline gives CDR1 SGHRS, CDR2 YFSETQ. Here the CDR3 reads CASSTGQGATDTQYF. CDR3 sequence (DNA): TGCGCCAGCAGCACTGGACAGGGGGCCACAGATACGCAGTATTTT.

The chain couples TRBV10-3 to TRBJ2-7; 11 nucleotides line up with TRBD2. Germline CDR1 ENHRY, CDR2 SYGVKD. V was clipped by 8 bases and J by 3 bases; unmatched bases: 3. This CDR3 is built from 13 residues. The CDR3 reads CAILTSGNYEQYF. CDR3 coding DNA: TGTGCCATCTTGACTAGCGGGAACTACGAGCAGTACTTC.

This chain joins TRBV29-1 and TRBJ2-2; TRBD2 matches 9 bases. The V gene end was trimmed by 6 bases and the J gene end by 2 bases; junction bases not matched to a gene: 4. CDR3 size: 14 residues. Germline V gives CDR1 SQVTM, CDR2 ANQGSEA. In DNA, the CDR3 is TGCAGCGTCCGTAGCGGGAGAAACACCGGGGAGCTGTTTTTT. As protein: CSVRSGRNTGELFF.

Details on this clone: Within the sample, other DNA sequences also encode this same CDR3. This sequence joins TRBV7-8 and TRBJ1-2; D not certain. Germline CDR1 SGHVS, CDR2 FQNEAQ. V dropped 1 base and J dropped 2 bases, with 8 bases sitting between them. This CDR3 has 14 amino acids. The CDR3 DNA reads as TGTGCCAGCAGCTTAGGAGGCAGAAACTATGGCTACACCTTC. It encodes CASSLGGRNYGYTF. Full variable domain (outside the CDR3, taken from reference TRBV7-8 and TRBJ1-2): GAGVSQSPRYKVAKRGQDVALRCDPISGHVSLFWYQQALGQGPEFLTYFQNEAQLDKSGLPSDRFFAERPEGSVSTLKIQRTQQEDSAVYLCASSLGGRNYGYTFGSGTRLTVV.

The gene calls are TRBV29-1 and TRBJ2-7; TRBD2 agrees at 8 bases. With 1 base clipped from V and 5 bases from J, the junction kept 7 bases outside the gene matches. Germline V gene data show CDR1 as SQVTM and CDR2 as ANQGSEA. The CDR3 consists of 14 residues. CDR3 nucleotides: TGCAGCGTTGAAGGAGCGGGAGTCCTCGACGAGCAGTACTTC. Its translation is CSVEGAGVLDEQYF.

The chain couples TRBV11-2 to TRBJ2-7; D is uncertain. CDR3 size: 12 residues. The V and J ends lost 5 bases and 3 bases respectively, with 8 bases between them. CDR1 and CDR2 from the germline V gene are SGHAT and FQNNGV. The CDR3 here is CASSLRHYEQYF. In DNA form, the CDR3 reads TGTGCCAGCAGCCTCCGACACTACGAGCAGTACTTC.

This clone has just a few counts. The chain recombines TRBV4-1 with TRBJ2-7; 12 bases map to TRBD2. After removal of 0 bases from V and 1 base from J, the junction contained 7 bases not matched to a gene. CDR1 MGHRA and CDR2 YSYEKL come from the germline V gene. CDR3 length: 18 amino acids. The CDR3 DNA reads as TGCGCCAGCAGCCAAGACGTTGGACTAGCGGGATTTTCCTACGAGCAGTACTTC. This sequence encodes CASSQDVGLAGFSYEQYF.

The chain employs TRBV4-3 and TRBJ2-5, with TRBD2 as a possible D gene (5 bases). The CDR3 spans 15 residues. The V gene's germline CDR1 is LGHNA and CDR2 YSLEER. The V gene lost 1 base and the J gene lost 5 bases, with 14 bases spanning the gap. CDR3 DNA sequence: TGCGCCAGCAGCCAAGGTGTGTTGTCGGGGGAGACCCAGTACTTC. Protein product: CASSQGVLSGETQYF.

This chain uses TRBV5-1 with TRBJ2-7; TRBD1 matches 9 bases. The CDR3 has 15 amino acids. Unmatched junction bases numbered 4, after V lost 3 bases and J lost 0 bases. The germline V gene has CDR1 SGHRS and CDR2 YFSETQ. CDR3 DNA: TGCGCCAGCAGCTACAAACAGGGGGCCTCCTACGAGCAGTACTTC. Protein: CASSYKQGASYEQYF.

This clone has more than one count but fewer than ten. This chain joins TRBV28 and TRBJ2-7; D is perhaps TRBD2 (5 bases). The CDR3 is 15 residues long. Germline assignment: CDR1 MDHEN and CDR2 SYDVKM. Trimming took 5 bases from V and 2 from J, leaving 16 bases between them. In DNA form, the CDR3 reads TGTGCCAGCAGTAATCTAGGAGGAGAACCCTACGAGCAGTACTTC. It codes for CASSNLGGEPYEQYF.

The chain has TRBV19 and TRBJ2-1; 10 bases agree with TRBD1. The CDR3 consists of 13 residues. V lost 7 bases to trimming and J lost 7 bases; unmatched junction nucleotides: 4. Per the germline V gene, CDR1 is LNHDA and CDR2 is SQIVND (reference sequence). The CDR3: CASKGQGWNEQFF. DNA of the CDR3: TGTGCCAGTAAGGGACAGGGGTGGAATGAGCAGTTCTTC. Using reference TRBV19 and TRBJ2-1 for the parts outside the CDR3, the full variable domain is DGGITQSPKYLFRKEGQNVTLSCEQNLNHDAMYWYRQDPGQGLRLIYYSQIVNDFQKGDIAEGYSVSREKKESFPLTVTSAQKNPTAFYLCASKGQGWNEQFFGPGTRLTVL.

The DNA of the CDR3 is TGTGCCACCAGCGGCACAGTACCGAACACCGGGGAGCTGTTTTTT. Its protein is CATSGTVPNTGELFF. The gene calls are TRBV28 and TRBJ2-2, with a weak D call TRBD2 (5 bases). The CDR3 has 15 residues. In germline, CDR1 is MDHEN, CDR2 SYDVKM. V lost 10 bases, J lost 0 bases, and 15 bases lay in between.

This chain uses TRBV29-1 with TRBJ1-1, with a possible D match to TRBD1 (6 bases). The germline V gene has CDR1 SQVTM and CDR2 ANQGSEA. The CDR3 is made up of 15 amino acids. Trimming removed 4 bases from V and 11 bases from J, with 26 bases in between. CDR3 nucleotides: TGCAGCGTTGGGGAAACGAACGGCAGGGGCATGACGGCTTTCTTT. Its translation: CSVGETNGRGMTAFF.

V is TRBV27 and J is TRBJ2-5; TRBD2 might be the D (6 bases). The CDR3 is made up of 14 amino acids. V dropped 2 bases and J dropped 4 bases, with 11 bases sitting between them. CDR1 and CDR2 (germline): MNHEY, SMNVEV (reference sequence). CDR3 sequence reads: CASSLGGSTETQYF. CDR3 sequence (DNA): TGTGCCAGCAGTTTAGGAGGGAGCACAGAGACCCAGTACTTC.

The sample holds one count of this clone. The CDR3 loop is CASRSGTGAYGYTF. The DNA for the CDR3 is TGTGCCAGCAGATCCGGGACAGGGGCCTATGGCTACACCTTC. The chain carries TRBV6-5 and TRBJ1-2; 10 bases are shared with TRBD1. V gave up 6 bases and J gave up 4 bases; unmatched junction bases: 5. There are 14 residues in the CDR3. The germline V gene encodes CDR1 MNHEY and CDR2 SVGAGI.

This clone was recorded only once. This same CDR3 is encoded by further DNA sequences in the sample. This rearrangement joins TRBV12-3 or TRBV12-4 to TRBJ1-1, with a tentative D call TRBD1 (5 bases). V was shortened by 3 bases and J by 1 base, with 6 bases between the two germline ends. The CDR3 has 13 residues. The CDR3 loop is CASSLTENTEAFF. The CDR3 coding sequence is TGTGCCAGCAGTTTGACAGAGAACACTGAAGCTTTCTTT.

This clone was detected a few times. The chain uses TRBV29-1 and TRBJ1-4; D gene uncertain. The CDR3 spans 13 residues. CDR1 SQVTM and CDR2 ANQGSEA come from the germline V gene. V was trimmed by 1 base and J by 8 bases, leaving 11 bases between them. The CDR3 DNA is TGCAGCGTTGAAGCGAAAGGGAGAGAAAAACTGTTTTTT. Translated: CSVEAKGREKLFF.

The chain links TRBV27 to TRBJ2-1; TRBD2 matches 12 bases. This CDR3 spans 15 amino acids. CDR1 is MNHEY, CDR2 SMNVEV, per germline (reference sequence). V was pared by 6 bases and J by 7 bases, with 7 bases of the junction left unmatched. Here the CDR3 DNA reads TGTGCCAGCAGGGGACTAGCGGGCCGATTAAATGAGCAGTTCTTC. Amino acids: CASRGLAGRLNEQFF.

This rearrangement joins TRBV10-3 to TRBJ2-5; weak D call: TRBD1 (6 bases). The CDR3 loop spans 15 amino acids. Per germline, CDR1 ENHRY and CDR2 SYGVKD. V lost 6 bases, J lost 4 bases, and 18 bases lay in between. This chain's CDR3 is CAIRTGRDNSETQYF. Written as DNA, the CDR3 is TGTGCCATCAGAACTGGCCGGGACAACTCAGAGACCCAGTACTTC.

The chain joins TRBV9 to TRBJ1-1; TRBD1 matches 7 bases. The CDR3 sequence is 14 residues long. V shed 7 bases, J shed 4 bases, and the junction held 10 bases outside the gene matches. Germline CDR1 SGDLS, CDR2 YYNGEE. DNA of the CDR3: TGTGCCAGCGTCCATTCAGGGGGAGTCACTGAAGCTTTCTTT. This sequence encodes CASVHSGGVTEAFF.

V is TRBV3-1 (or the pseudogene TRBV3-2) and J is TRBJ1-4, with 9 positions matching TRBD1. The germline CDR1 and CDR2 sequences are LGHDT and YNNKEL (reference sequence). V gave up 6 bases and J gave up 7 bases; unmatched junction bases: 6. The CDR3 runs to 14 residues. The CDR3 bases are TGTGCCAGCAGTCTACAGGGGGCGCGTGAAAAACTGTTTTTT. As protein: CASSLQGAREKLFF.

The J gene is TRBJ2-7, the V gene TRBV7-2, with 9 bases identical to TRBD1. Trimming took 6 bases from V and 5 from J; bases not matched to a gene: 8. CDR3 length: 14 amino acids. CDR1 and CDR2 (germline): SGHTA, FQGNSA. The CDR3 nucleotides are TGTGCCAGCAGTAGGGACAGGGTTACCCACGAGCAGTACTTC. It translates to CASSRDRVTHEQYF.

The chain uses TRBV7-9 and TRBJ2-7, with D possibly TRBD1 on 6 matching bases. Germline lookup yields CDR1 SEHNR and CDR2 FQNEAQ (reference sequence). V gave up 6 bases and J gave up 1 base, with 10 bases separating them. This CDR3 region has 13 residues. CDR3 region: CASRSDRSYEQYF. The DNA for the CDR3 is TGTGCCAGCAGATCGGACAGATCCTACGAGCAGTACTTC.

The CDR3 DNA reads as TGCAGCGTTGAAGGACTAGCGGGAGTGAGTGAGCAGTACTTC. This translates into CSVEGLAGVSEQYF. The chain recombines TRBV29-1 with TRBJ2-7, with TRBD2 matching over 12 bases. Losses at the gene ends were 1 base for V and 7 bases for J; bases not matched to a gene: 5. Germline-derived CDR1 and CDR2 are SQVTM and ANQGSEA. This CDR3 is 14 amino acids long.